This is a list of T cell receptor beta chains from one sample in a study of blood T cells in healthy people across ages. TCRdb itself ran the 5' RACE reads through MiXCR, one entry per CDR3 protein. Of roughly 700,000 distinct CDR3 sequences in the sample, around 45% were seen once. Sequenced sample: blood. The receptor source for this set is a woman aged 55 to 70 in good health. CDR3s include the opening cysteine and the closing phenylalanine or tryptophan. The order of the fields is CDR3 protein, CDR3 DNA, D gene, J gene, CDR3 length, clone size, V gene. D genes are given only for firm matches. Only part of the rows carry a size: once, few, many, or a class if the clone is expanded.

CASNSRGSGLGHEQFF,TGTGCCAGCAATTCCAGGGGGTCGGGACTAGGCCATGAGCAGTTCTTC,-,TRBJ2-1,16,few,TRBV27
CSARRGSDEQYF,TGCAGTGCTAGAAGGGGTTCTGATGAGCAGTACTTC,-,TRBJ2-5,12,-,TRBV20-1
CASSGTDYNEQFF,TGTGCCAGCAGCGGGACGGATTACAATGAGCAGTTCTTC,-,TRBJ2-1,13,-,TRBV9
CASSQITGGREQYF,TGCGCCAGCAGCCAGATTACAGGGGGCCGAGAGCAGTACTTC,TRBD1,TRBJ2-4,14,-,TRBV4-3
CSVGSGTGEDTQYF,TGCAGTGTTGGATCCGGGACAGGGGAAGATACGCAGTATTTT,TRBD1,TRBJ2-3,14,-,TRBV20-1
CASSRPGTSDNEQFF,TGCGCCAGCAGTCGTCCCGGGACTAGCGACAATGAGCAGTTCTTC,TRBD2,TRBJ2-1,15,few,TRBV4-3
CASSIFYEQYF,TGTGCCAGCAGCATTTTTTACGAGCAGTACTTC,-,TRBJ2-7,11,many,TRBV6-2/TRBV6-3
CSVSSGTGRREQYF,TGCAGCGTCTCTTCGGGGACTGGCCGTCGAGAGCAGTACTTC,-,TRBJ2-4,14,once,TRBV29-1
CASSQNGASSYEQYF,TGTGCCAGCAGCCAAAACGGGGCGTCGTCCTACGAGCAGTACTTC,-,TRBJ2-7,15,-,TRBV4-2
CASSLEDSALGNVLTF,TGTGCCAGCAGCTTGGAGGACAGCGCTCTGGGGAATGTCCTGACTTTC,-,TRBJ2-6,16,-,TRBV5-5
CASSLTVDSGTDTQYF,TGCGCCAGCAGCCTTACGGTGGATTCCGGCACAGATACGCAGTATTTT,-,TRBJ2-3,16,many,TRBV4-3
CASSQRRQGNSGANVLTF,TGTGCCAGCAGCCAAAGACGGCAGGGGAACTCTGGGGCCAACGTCCTGACTTTC,-,TRBJ2-6,18,-,TRBV7-2